This TCR beta chain was captured by sequencing in a study of blood T cells in healthy people across ages. Regarding the study as a whole: In long-lived donors, naive CD4+ cell counts and diversity exceeded those of aged donors. Significant beta diversity loss was already apparent by age approximately 38, declining roughly linearly.

Next came a second PCR, run for about 7 to 12 cycles, which used a sample-barcoded 5' primer along with a J-beta primer mix. All samples yielded 2.5 million or more CDR3-containing paired-end reads. TCRdb passed the 5' RACE reads through MiXCR, listing each CDR3 protein once. There are 1.4 million or so distinct CDR3 sequences in the sample; 35% to 45% occur only once, and around 4% lies in the top ten. Concerning this clonotype itself: Its target is unknown.

The sequence derives from a woman aged 18-29 years in good health. Sample: blood.

For the CDR3, the DNA is TGCAGCGTCCAAGAGACAGGGGGCCGAAAACTGTTTTTT. Its translation: CSVQETGGRKLFF. The chain combines TRBV29-1 with TRBJ1-4; 10 bases align to TRBD1. Germline CDR1 reads SQVTM; CDR2 reads ANQGSEA. The junction had 8 bases not matched to a gene; V was cut back by 6 bases and J by 10 bases. The CDR3 is 13 amino acids.